Listed here are 32 T cell receptor beta chains from one sample, sequenced in a study of cytomegalovirus exposure and HLA in healthy donors. The primer mix had 60 Vbeta and 13 Jbeta primers. Measured with immunoSEQ multiplex PCR; TCRdb has only the in-frame clones, and not every one. The table lists 65,000 to 95,000 clones, 79% of them singletons, with 2.5% in the top ten. Sequenced: PBMCs. The receptors derive from a man aged 30 to 39 in good health and CMV-seronegative.

The chain employs TRBV6-5 and TRBJ2-5; 11 nucleotides line up with TRBD2. The CDR3 extends over 14 amino acids. CDR1 and CDR2 from the germline V gene are MNHEY and SVGAGI. Germline trimming cut 6 bases from V and 4 bases from J; bases unmatched to any gene: 4. The CDR3 bases are TGTGCCAGCAGCCCGACTAGCGGGACAGAGACCCAGTACTTC. Translation: CASSPTSGTETQYF.

V is TRBV9 and J is TRBJ2-2, with TRBD2 as a possible D gene (6 bases). V lost 4 bases, J lost 8 bases, and 15 bases lay in between. This CDR3 has 14 residues. CDR1 is SGDLS and CDR2 is YYNGEE in the germline V gene. For the CDR3, the DNA is TGTGCCAGCAGCCTGACTAGTGGACAAGGGGAGCTGTTTTTT. Protein product: CASSLTSGQGELFF.

This chain uses TRBV5-1 with TRBJ1-2, with 7 bases aligning to TRBD1. There are 12 residues in the CDR3. CDR1 and CDR2 from the germline V gene are SGHRS and YFSETQ. The trim removed 0 bases at V and 7 bases at J, leaving 0 bases unmatched. The CDR3 spells CASSLGTGGYTF. The CDR3, as DNA: TGCGCCAGCAGCTTGGGGACAGGTGGCTACACCTTC.

The V gene is TRBV5-4, the J gene TRBJ1-2, with TRBD1 matching 7 bases. Germline assignment: CDR1 SGHNT and CDR2 YYREEE (reference sequence). J gave up 4 bases and V 4 bases, and 7 bases lay outside the gene matches. CDR3 size: 14 residues. CDR3 residues: CASSPWTGAYGYTF. In nucleotides, the CDR3 is TGTGCCAGCAGCCCCTGGACAGGAGCCTATGGCTACACCTTC.

The V and J genes are TRBV11-2 and TRBJ1-3; D not certain. Germline V gives CDR1 SGHAT, CDR2 FQNNGV. CDR3 length: 13 residues. V lost 6 bases and J lost 4, with 10 bases in between. CDR3 sequence (DNA): TGTGCCAGCAGAACCTCGGGAGGAAACACCATATATTTT. The encoded protein is CASRTSGGNTIYF. The full variable domain, rest sourced from reference TRBV11-2 and TRBJ1-3, is EAGVAQSPRYKIIEKRQSVAFWCNPISGHATLYWYQQILGQGPKLLIQFQNNGVVDDSQLPKDRFSAERLKGVDSTLKIQPAKLEDSAVYLCASRTSGGNTIYFGEGSWLTVV.

The V call is TRBV6-1, the J call TRBJ2-2; maybe TRBD2 (6 bases). The CDR3 loop spans 14 amino acids. The V gene's germline CDR1 is MNHNS and CDR2 SASEGT. Trimming left V 5 bases short and J 4 bases short, with 11 bases between. CDR3 nucleotides: TGTGCCAGCAGTCGACTAGAGTTCACCGGGGAGCTGTTTTTT. Its translation is CASSRLEFTGELFF.

The chain joins TRBV7-2 to TRBJ2-1, with 10 bases aligning to TRBD2. V lost 2 bases, J lost 2 bases, and 0 bases stayed unmatched. CDR3 length equals 15 residues. CDR1 SGHTA and CDR2 FQGNSA come from the germline V gene. The chain's CDR3 is CASSLSGGAYNEQFF. The CDR3 DNA reads TGTGCCAGCAGCTTAAGCGGGGGGGCCTACAATGAGCAGTTCTTC.

The gene calls are TRBV4-2 and TRBJ2-2; D not resolved. This CDR3 has 16 amino acids. CDR1 and CDR2 (germline): LGHNA, YNFKEQ. Trimming removed 0 bases from V and 0 bases from J, with 8 bases in between. CDR3 protein: CASSQEPLPNTGELFF. CDR3 coding DNA: TGTGCCAGCAGCCAAGAGCCACTGCCGAACACCGGGGAGCTGTTTTTT.

The CDR3 DNA reads as TGCGCCAGCAGCCAAGATCCCAGCGGGAGGGCTGACGAGCAGTACTTC. Translation gives CASSQDPSGRADEQYF. The V and J genes are TRBV4-3 and TRBJ2-7, with 10 bases identical to TRBD2. Germline V gene data show CDR1 as LGHNA and CDR2 as YSLEER. J gave up 5 bases and V 0 bases, and 7 bases lay outside the gene matches. The CDR3 length is 16 residues.

CDR3 region: CASSLGQVEQYF. The DNA of the CDR3 is TGTGCCAGCAGCCTGGGACAGGTCGAGCAGTACTTC. J is TRBJ2-5 and V is TRBV5-6, with 8 bases identical to TRBD1. The last part of the DNA fits TRBJ2-7 better; the J call may be wrong. The germline CDR1 and CDR2 sequences are SGHDT and YYEEEE. The CDR3 runs to 12 residues.

The V and J genes are TRBV7-9 and TRBJ1-1, with no clear D. CDR1 and CDR2 (germline): SEHNR, FQNEAQ (reference sequence). The CDR3 has 14 residues. V gave up 1 base and J gave up 1 base, with 7 bases separating them. The CDR3 is CASSLGGKNTEAFF. CDR3 nucleotide sequence: TGTGCCAGCAGCTTAGGCGGTAAGAACACTGAAGCTTTCTTT.

This chain joins TRBV28 and TRBJ2-3; TRBD1 aligns across 7 bases. V was pared by 6 bases and J by 6 bases, with 15 bases of the junction left unmatched. Germline-derived CDR1 and CDR2 are MDHEN and SYDVKM. The CDR3 has 16 residues. CDR3 residues: CASSQLRTGPYDTQYF. CDR3 nucleotides: TGTGCCAGCAGCCAGCTGCGGACAGGCCCGTATGATACGCAGTATTTT.

The genes are TRBV4-3 and TRBJ2-5; D may be TRBD2 (6 bases). The end of the DNA fits TRBJ2-7 better, so the J call may be wrong. This CDR3 is 13 amino acids long. Per germline, CDR1 LGHNA and CDR2 YSLEER. CDR3 nucleotide sequence: TGCGCCAGCAGCCAAGGGAGGGCCTACGAGCAGTACTTC. It is translated as CASSQGRAYEQYF.

The chain uses TRBV6-5 and TRBJ1-5, with D maybe TRBD1 (5 bases). V lost 2 bases and J 2 bases, leaving 7 bases between the germline ends. CDR3 length equals 14 residues. Germline-derived CDR1 and CDR2 are MNHEY and SVGAGI. CDR3 in amino acids: CASSYGAGNQPQHF. The CDR3 DNA is TGTGCCAGCAGTTACGGGGCAGGCAATCAGCCCCAGCATTTT.

The V and J genes are TRBV2 and TRBJ2-3; D is perhaps TRBD1 (6 bases). The CDR3 sequence is 13 residues long. CDR1 is SNHLY, CDR2 FYNNEI, per germline. V lost 8 bases and J lost 0, with 9 bases in between. The chain's CDR3 is CASRTVSTDTQYF. The DNA of the CDR3 is TGTGCCAGCCGGACAGTAAGCACAGATACGCAGTATTTT.

Only a few counts were recorded for this clone. CDR3 nucleotide sequence: TGTGCCAGCAGCCCAAATCAACAGGGGATTGGCTACACCTTC. Translated, it gives CASSPNQQGIGYTF. The chain recombines TRBV7-9 with TRBJ1-2; 7 bases match TRBD1. The V segment lost 5 bases and the J segment 7 bases; nucleotides outside the gene matches: 10. This CDR3 region has 14 residues. Germline-derived CDR1 and CDR2 are SEHNR and FQNEAQ (reference sequence).

The V gene is TRBV6-5, the J gene TRBJ2-2, with D tentatively TRBD1 (6 bases). Per the germline V gene, CDR1 is MNHEY and CDR2 is SVGAGI. Trimming cost V 0 bases and J 6 bases, with 14 bases left between them. The CDR3 sequence is 16 residues long. The CDR3 DNA reads as TGTGCCAGCAGTTACTCGAAAAACAGGGCCGCCGGGGAGCTGTTTTTT. This codes for CASSYSKNRAAGELFF.

The CDR3 loop reads CSVEVGRQNTEAFF. CDR3 coding DNA: TGCAGCGTTGAAGTTGGGCGACAGAACACTGAAGCTTTCTTT. The chain uses TRBV29-1 and TRBJ1-1; D remains unclear. Germline loops: CDR1 SQVTM, CDR2 ANQGSEA. V gave up 1 base and J gave up 1 base, with 10 bases separating them. This CDR3 has 14 residues.

This rearrangement joins TRBV19 to TRBJ2-5; 10 bases are shared with TRBD2. Germline assignment: CDR1 LNHDA and CDR2 SQIVND (reference sequence). With 5 bases clipped from V and 5 bases from J, the junction kept 8 bases outside the gene matches. The CDR3 runs 15 residues. This CDR3 is CASSPSVTSGETQYF. The CDR3 DNA reads as TGTGCCAGTAGTCCATCCGTGACTAGCGGGGAGACCCAGTACTTC.

V gene TRBV20-1 combines with J gene TRBJ1-2; no firm D call. The CDR3 has 10 amino acids. Deletions cut 5 bases from V and 3 bases from J, with 4 bases between. The germline V gene encodes CDR1 DFQATT and CDR2 SNEGSKA (reference sequence). The CDR3 reads CSAADYGYTF. CDR3 DNA: TGCAGTGCTGCGGACTATGGCTACACCTTC.

This chain connects TRBV7-2 to TRBJ1-1; weak D call: TRBD1 (5 bases). The CDR3 spans 14 residues. Germline V lookup: CDR1 SGHTA, CDR2 FQGNSA. Trimming took 1 base from V and 0 from J, leaving 6 bases between them. CDR3 region: CASSLDRLNTEAFF. CDR3 sequence (DNA): TGTGCCAGCAGCTTAGACAGGTTGAACACTGAAGCTTTCTTT.

In its sample, this clone was seen a few times. The genes are TRBV4-3 and TRBJ2-1, with a weak D call TRBD2 (5 bases). Trimming pared 3 bases from V and 13 bases from J, leaving 10 bases between. The CDR3 is made up of 11 amino acids. Germline CDR1 LGHNA, CDR2 YSLEER. The CDR3: CASSQGEIQFF. CDR3 sequence (DNA): TGCGCCAGCAGCCAGGGAGAGATTCAGTTCTTC.

The CDR3 reads CAWEDGTSHSNQPQHF. In DNA, the CDR3 is TGTGCCTGGGAAGACGGGACAAGCCATAGCAATCAGCCCCAGCATTTT. V and J are TRBV30 and TRBJ1-5, with a tentative D call TRBD1 (6 bases). The length of the CDR3 is 16 residues. V gave up 5 bases and J gave up 0 bases, with 17 bases separating them. CDR1 is GTSNPN and CDR2 is SVGIG in the germline V gene (reference sequence).

This clone was observed a few times. The V and J genes are TRBV6-1 and TRBJ1-1; TRBD1 might be the D (5 bases). With 11 bases removed from V and 8 bases from J, the gap between germline ends came to 12 bases. The CDR3 is 10 residues long. Germline values: CDR1 MNHNS, CDR2 SASEGT. The CDR3 reads CAAGRQEAFF. In nucleotides, the CDR3 is TGTGCCGCCGGAAGACAGGAAGCTTTCTTT.

V is TRBV25-1 and J is TRBJ2-7, with D possibly being TRBD1 (5 bases). The V end was cut by 1 base, the J end by 12 bases, with 13 bases between. Germline lookup yields CDR1 MGHDK and CDR2 SYGVNS. The CDR3 spans 12 residues. The CDR3 reads CASSEFWGSWYF. In nucleotides, the CDR3 is TGTGCCAGCAGTGAATTTTGGGGCAGTTGGTACTTC.

The chain joins TRBV7-9 to TRBJ1-6, with 7 bases lining up with TRBD1. V lost 5 bases and J lost 6; bases outside the gene matches: 4. The CDR3 sequence is 14 residues long. The V gene's germline CDR1 is SEHNR and CDR2 FQNEAQ (reference sequence). This CDR3 is CASSRDRSNSPLHF. The DNA of the CDR3 is TGTGCCAGCAGCCGGGACAGAAGTAATTCACCCCTCCACTTT.

The CDR3 is CASRVRDLDGEQFF. CDR3 bases: TGTGCCAGCAGGGTAAGGGACTTAGATGGTGAGCAGTTCTTC. The chain has TRBV4-2 and TRBJ2-1, with a possible D match to TRBD2 (6 bases). The V and J ends lost 6 bases and 9 bases respectively, with 18 bases between them. CDR1 is LGHNA and CDR2 is YNFKEQ in the germline V gene. This CDR3 comprises 14 residues.

This clone was counted a few times. V gene TRBV18 combines with J gene TRBJ1-1; D is ambiguous. Trimming left V 6 bases short and J 6 bases short, with 11 bases between. Germline V gives CDR1 KGHSH, CDR2 LQKENI. There are 12 residues in the CDR3. The DNA of the CDR3 is TGTGCCAGCTCTTATCAGGTGGCTGAAGCTTTCTTT. This gives the protein CASSYQVAEAFF. The whole variable domain, filled in from reference TRBV18 and TRBJ1-1, reads NAGVMQNPRHLVRRRGQEARLRCSPMKGHSHVYWYRQLPEEGLKFMVYLQKENIIDESGMPKERFSAEFPKEGPSILRIQQVVRGDSAAYFCASSYQVAEAFFGQGTRLTVV.

This chain connects TRBV2 to TRBJ1-1; D is perhaps TRBD1 (6 bases). Germline values: CDR1 SNHLY, CDR2 FYNNEI. The CDR3 totals 14 residues. V lost 4 bases and J lost 0, with 9 bases in between. For the CDR3, the DNA is TGTGCCAGCAGTGTAGGGGGAATGAACACTGAAGCTTTCTTT. Its translation: CASSVGGMNTEAFF.

The CDR3 sequence: CASSERSGATYEQYF. Here the CDR3 DNA reads TGTGCCAGCAGCGAGCGTAGCGGGGCCACCTACGAGCAGTACTTC. This chain joins TRBV25-1 and TRBJ2-7; 8 bases align to TRBD2. Germline trimming cut 6 bases from V and 2 bases from J; bases unmatched to any gene: 9. Per germline, CDR1 MGHDK and CDR2 SYGVNS. The CDR3 loop spans 15 amino acids.

The V call is TRBV29-1, the J call TRBJ2-2; 7 nucleotides agree with TRBD1. V lost 6 bases, J lost 3 bases, and 7 bases stayed unmatched. The CDR3 has 14 residues. Per the germline V gene, CDR1 is SQVTM and CDR2 is ANQGSEA. CDR3 DNA sequence: TGCAGCGTACGAGGGGGCGCGGACACCGGGGAGCTGTTTTTT. The encoded protein is CSVRGGADTGELFF.

This sequence joins TRBV4-2 and TRBJ1-2, with 7 bases matching TRBD1. This CDR3 is 15 amino acids long. Germline-derived CDR1 and CDR2 are LGHNA and YNFKEQ. J gave up 2 bases and V 5 bases, and 8 bases lay outside the gene matches. The CDR3 sequence: CASSSMTGSNYGYTF. The CDR3 DNA is TGTGCCAGCAGCTCGATGACAGGGTCGAACTATGGCTACACCTTC.